Listed below are T cell receptor beta chains from one sample, sequenced in a study of OX40 agonist ivuxolimab in advanced cancers. TCRdb keeps only in-frame clones here, not all; method: immunoSEQ multiplex PCR. The table includes 90,000 or so clones, roughly nine tenths detected once. The sequenced sample was CD4+ or CD8+ T cells sorted from blood, obtained in a trial of the OX40 agonist ivuxolimab. Receptor source: an adult with an advanced solid tumor such as melanoma, head and neck, liver or kidney cancer. Both conserved end residues are part of each CDR3. A D gene is named only where the DNA matches it firmly. Only part of the rows carry a size: once, few, many, or a class if the clone is expanded.

D gene: -
V gene: TRBV10-3
J gene: TRBJ1-1
clone size: -
CDR3 DNA: TGTGCCATCAGTGAGTCGACCCGGGGGGGAGAGACTGAAGCTTTCTTT
CDR3 protein: CAISESTRGGETEAFF

D gene: -
V gene: TRBV7-9
J gene: TRBJ1-6
clone size: -
CDR3 DNA: TGTGCCAGCAGCTTAGAATGGGCAGGGACTTCACCCCTCCACTTT
CDR3 protein: CASSLEWAGTSPLHF

D gene: TRBD2
V gene: TRBV18
J gene: TRBJ2-1
clone size: -
CDR3 DNA: TGTGCCAGCTCACCACAGGCGGGGGGCGGATACAATGAGCAGTTCTTC
CDR3 protein: CASSPQAGGGYNEQFF

D gene: -
V gene: TRBV7-2
J gene: TRBJ1-2
clone size: once
CDR3 DNA: TGTGCCAGCAGCTTAGGGCGGTCTTATGGCTACACCTTC
CDR3 protein: CASSLGRSYGYTF

D gene: -
V gene: TRBV7-3
J gene: TRBJ1-4
clone size: -
CDR3 DNA: TGTGCCAGCAGCTTGTCAGGACGAAGCGATGAAAAACTGTTTTTT
CDR3 protein: CASSLSGRSDEKLFF

D gene: TRBD1
V gene: TRBV28
J gene: TRBJ1-2
clone size: -
CDR3 DNA: TGTGCCAGCAGTAGGACAGGTTCCTATGGCTACACCTTC
CDR3 protein: CASSRTGSYGYTF

D gene: TRBD1
V gene: TRBV5-1
J gene: TRBJ1-3
clone size: -
CDR3 DNA: TGCGCCAGCAGTCAGGGGGCGTCTCTGGGAAACACCATATATTTT
CDR3 protein: CASSQGASLGNTIYF

D gene: -
V gene: TRBV2
J gene: TRBJ1-5
clone size: -
CDR3 DNA: TGTGCCAGCAGTGAAAAGTTGGGGCTCAATCAGCCCCAGCATTTT
CDR3 protein: CASSEKLGLNQPQHF

D gene: TRBD1
V gene: TRBV10-3
J gene: TRBJ2-2
clone size: -
CDR3 DNA: TGTGCCATCAGTGAGCCTCAGGGGGCCGGGGGACTGGTGGAGCTGTTTTTT
CDR3 protein: CAISEPQGAGGLVELFF

D gene: TRBD2
V gene: TRBV19
J gene: TRBJ2-3
clone size: -
CDR3 DNA: TGTGCCAGTCAAGGACTAGCGGCAGATACGCAGTATTTT
CDR3 protein: CASQGLAADTQYF

D gene: -
V gene: TRBV6-1
J gene: TRBJ2-2
clone size: -
CDR3 DNA: TGTGCCAGCAGTGAACTCCGGGATGGGGCCACCGGGGAGCTGTTTTTT
CDR3 protein: CASSELRDGATGELFF

D gene: -
V gene: TRBV29-1
J gene: TRBJ2-7
clone size: -
CDR3 DNA: TGCAGCGTTGAAGGGGACGTGTGGTACGAGCAGTACTTC
CDR3 protein: CSVEGDVWYEQYF

D gene: -
V gene: TRBV7-8
J gene: TRBJ1-3
clone size: -
CDR3 DNA: TGTGCCAGCAGCTTAGTGGCTTTCTCTGGAAACACCATATATTTT
CDR3 protein: CASSLVAFSGNTIYF

D gene: TRBD2
V gene: TRBV7-3
J gene: TRBJ2-3
clone size: -
CDR3 DNA: TGTGCCAGCAGCTCAGGACTAGCGGGGGGCACAGATACGCAGTATTTT
CDR3 protein: CASSSGLAGGTDTQYF

D gene: -
V gene: TRBV20-1
J gene: TRBJ1-1
clone size: -
CDR3 DNA: TGCAGGGCGTTGTATCAGGAAGCTTTCTTT
CDR3 protein: CRALYQEAFF

D gene: -
V gene: TRBV11-2
J gene: TRBJ2-1
clone size: -
CDR3 DNA: TGTGCCAGCAGCTTTAACAGGGTCACCTACAATGAGCAGTTCTTC
CDR3 protein: CASSFNRVTYNEQFF

D gene: -
V gene: TRBV28
J gene: TRBJ2-7
clone size: -
CDR3 DNA: TGTGCCAGCAAATCAACCTGGCGGGACGGGTACGAGCAGTACTTC
CDR3 protein: CASKSTWRDGYEQYF

D gene: TRBD2
V gene: TRBV6-5
J gene: TRBJ2-1
clone size: -
CDR3 DNA: TGTGCCAGCAGTTCCCGGCGGACTAGGGTTTCTCCAGAGCAGTTCTTC
CDR3 protein: CASSSRRTRVSPEQFF

D gene: TRBD1
V gene: TRBV6-5
J gene: TRBJ1-5
clone size: -
CDR3 DNA: TGTGCCAGCACCACAGGGGATCAGCCCCAGCATTTT
CDR3 protein: CASTTGDQPQHF

D gene: TRBD2
V gene: TRBV6-5
J gene: TRBJ2-1
clone size: -
CDR3 DNA: TGTGCCAGCAGCACTAGCGGTGTCTTAAATGAGCAGTTCTTC
CDR3 protein: CASSTSGVLNEQFF

D gene: -
V gene: TRBV28
J gene: TRBJ2-7
clone size: once
CDR3 DNA: TGTGCCAGCAGCCCGGGAGATACCTACGAGCAGTACTTC
CDR3 protein: CASSPGDTYEQYF

D gene: TRBD1
V gene: TRBV30
J gene: TRBJ2-3
clone size: -
CDR3 DNA: TGTGCCTGGAGTAGAGCAGGGGGCGACACAGATACGCAGTATTTT
CDR3 protein: CAWSRAGGDTDTQYF

D gene: -
V gene: TRBV18
J gene: TRBJ2-7
clone size: -
CDR3 DNA: TGTGCCAGCTCGGGAGGGACAACCTACGAGCAGTACTTC
CDR3 protein: CASSGGTTYEQYF

D gene: TRBD2
V gene: TRBV30
J gene: TRBJ2-1
clone size: -
CDR3 DNA: TGTGCCTGGAGTATAGGGACTAGAGTCTACAATGAGCAGTTCTTC
CDR3 protein: CAWSIGTRVYNEQFF

D gene: -
V gene: TRBV15
J gene: TRBJ2-1
clone size: once
CDR3 DNA: TGTGCCACCAGCAGGTTGGAACTAGCCGTTAATGAGCAGTTCTTC
CDR3 protein: CATSRLELAVNEQFF

D gene: TRBD1
V gene: TRBV5-8
J gene: TRBJ1-5
clone size: -
CDR3 DNA: TGTGCCAGCAGCTTCCGACAGGGTAATCAGCCCCAGCATTTT
CDR3 protein: CASSFRQGNQPQHF

D gene: TRBD1
V gene: TRBV7-8
J gene: TRBJ1-2
clone size: -
CDR3 DNA: TGTGCCAGCAGCCGTCTAGGACAGGGGGCCTCAGCGGGGGGCTACACCTTC
CDR3 protein: CASSRLGQGASAGGYTF

D gene: -
V gene: TRBV10-3
J gene: TRBJ1-1
clone size: -
CDR3 DNA: TGTGCCATCAGTGTGGGACTGGGGGTGAACACTGAAGCTTTCTTT
CDR3 protein: CAISVGLGVNTEAFF

D gene: -
V gene: TRBV4-1
J gene: TRBJ2-4
clone size: -
CDR3 DNA: TGCGCCAGCAGCCCCCCGGACCGGAAAAACATTCAGTACTTC
CDR3 protein: CASSPPDRKNIQYF

D gene: -
V gene: TRBV4-2
J gene: TRBJ2-3
clone size: -
CDR3 DNA: TGTGCCAGCAGTCCAGACCCGGGACCACTCACAGATACGCAGTATTTT
CDR3 protein: CASSPDPGPLTDTQYF

D gene: -
V gene: TRBV19
J gene: TRBJ1-2
clone size: few
CDR3 DNA: TGTGCCAGTAGTGACCCAGGTGAAGAGTATGGCTACACCTTC
CDR3 protein: CASSDPGEEYGYTF

D gene: -
V gene: TRBV5-6
J gene: TRBJ1-5
clone size: -
CDR3 DNA: TGTGCCAGCAGCTTGTTCTTTGGTGCCACAGGCAATCAGCCCCAGCATTTT
CDR3 protein: CASSLFFGATGNQPQHF

D gene: -
V gene: TRBV9
J gene: TRBJ2-7
clone size: -
CDR3 DNA: TGTGCCAGCAGCGCGACAACTAGTTCTAGCTCCTACGAGCAGTACTTC
CDR3 protein: CASSATTSSSSYEQYF

D gene: TRBD2
V gene: TRBV5-4
J gene: TRBJ2-7
clone size: -
CDR3 DNA: TGTGCCAGCAGCCCCAGGACTAGCGGGGGCTCAGGGGGCTACGAGCAGTACTTC
CDR3 protein: CASSPRTSGGSGGYEQYF

D gene: TRBD1
V gene: TRBV6-1
J gene: TRBJ2-1
clone size: -
CDR3 DNA: TGTGCCAGCAGTGGACAACAGGGGACCGAAGAGCAGTTCTTC
CDR3 protein: CASSGQQGTEEQFF

D gene: -
V gene: TRBV25-1
J gene: TRBJ1-1
clone size: -
CDR3 DNA: TGTGCCAGCAGATCGACACTAGGGGTGACTGAAGCTTTCTTT
CDR3 protein: CASRSTLGVTEAFF